These T cell receptor beta chains were read from a single sample in a study of cytotoxic CD8 clonotypes in ibrutinib-treated CLL. Assay used: immunoSEQ multiplex PCR; TCRdb lists only in-frame clones, some missing. The sample includes about 50,000 clones, over 60% of them seen just once. The sample here was PBMCs, taken after 12 months of ibrutinib treatment. Source of these receptors: a human donor with chronic lymphocytic leukemia. The CDR3 runs from the conserved cysteine through the conserved F or W. D genes are given only for firm matches. The size of a clone is reported for some rows only, either as once, few or many, or as a class for expanded clones.

d_call,v_call,clone_size,j_call,cdr3_aa,cdr3_nt
NA,TRBV5-4,NA,TRBJ2-5,CASSLVGKETQYF,TGCGCCAGCAGCTTGGTGGGGAAAGAGACCCAGTACTTC
NA,TRBV7-2,few,TRBJ1-5,CASSLVSGVGQPQHF,TGTGCCAGCAGCTTAGTCTCGGGGGTAGGCCAGCCCCAGCATTTT
NA,TRBV11-2,NA,TRBJ2-7,CASSLRISGAFYEQYF,TGTGCCAGCAGCTTGAGGATCTCAGGGGCCTTCTACGAGCAGTACTTC
TRBD1,TRBV6-5,NA,TRBJ1-1,CASSYRTGGGWTEAFF,TGTGCCAGCAGTTATCGGACAGGGGGCGGGTGGACTGAAGCTTTCTTT
NA,TRBV2,NA,TRBJ2-7,CASSTGGPLYEQYF,TGTGCCAGCAGTACAGGTGGACCCCTCTACGAGCAGTACTTC
NA,TRBV15,NA,TRBJ2-5,CATSRVVGKGETQYF,TGTGCCACCAGCAGAGTCGTAGGCAAAGGGGAGACCCAGTACTTC
TRBD1,TRBV7-9,NA,TRBJ1-4,CASSSYRGRFEKLFF,TGTGCCAGCAGCTCATACAGGGGGCGTTTCGAAAAACTGTTTTTT
NA,TRBV28,NA,TRBJ2-2,CASSFTQGNTGELFF,TGTGCCAGCAGTTTCACGCAGGGGAACACCGGGGAGCTGTTTTTT
TRBD1,TRBV28,NA,TRBJ1-5,CASSLRTGNSNQPQHF,TGTGCCAGCAGTTTAAGGACAGGGAATAGCAATCAGCCCCAGCATTTT
TRBD1,TRBV4-2,NA,TRBJ2-7,CASSRQGAYEQYF,TGTGCCAGCAGCCGACAGGGGGCCTACGAGCAGTACTTC
TRBD1,TRBV7-3,few,TRBJ1-5,CASSARQGAQPQHF,TGTGCCAGCAGCGCCCGACAGGGGGCTCAGCCCCAGCATTTT
TRBD1,TRBV7-9,NA,TRBJ2-1,CASSSVIGGTGAFNEQFF,TGTGCCAGCAGCTCCGTTATCGGGGGGACAGGGGCCTTCAATGAGCAGTTCTTC
TRBD1,TRBV6-1,NA,TRBJ1-5,CASSTSGGAKQPQHF,TGTGCCAGCTCCACTTCAGGGGGCGCAAAACAGCCCCAGCATTTT
NA,TRBV4-2,NA,TRBJ2-7,CASSQEWGDGFEQYF,TGTGCCAGCAGCCAAGAGTGGGGGGATGGTTTCGAGCAGTACTTC
TRBD2,TRBV19,NA,TRBJ2-7,CASSIGLAGSSYEQYF,TGTGCCAGTAGTATTGGACTAGCGGGGAGCTCCTACGAGCAGTACTTC
TRBD2,TRBV19,NA,TRBJ2-1,CASSILAGGGDEQFF,TGTGCCAGTAGTATTTTAGCGGGAGGGGGGGATGAGCAGTTCTTC
NA,TRBV7-6,NA,TRBJ2-7,CASSLVLGYEQYF,TGTGCCAGCAGCTTAGTCTTGGGCTACGAGCAGTACTTC
NA,TRBV7-7,NA,TRBJ2-2,CASSSLTGNTGELFF,TGTGCCAGCAGCTCTCTTACTGGGAACACCGGGGAGCTGTTTTTT
NA,TRBV5-1,NA,TRBJ1-1,CASSWDWGSGTEAFF,TGCGCCAGCAGCTGGGATTGGGGGAGTGGGACTGAAGCTTTCTTT
NA,TRBV6-1,NA,TRBJ2-5,CASSGPGGPKETQYF,TGTGCCAGCAGTGGCCCAGGGGGGCCTAAAGAGACCCAGTACTTC
TRBD1,TRBV6-5,NA,TRBJ2-7,CASRWDRSSYEQYF,TGTGCCAGCAGATGGGACAGGAGCTCCTACGAGCAGTACTTC
TRBD1,TRBV5-4,NA,TRBJ1-4,CASSVTGAREKLFF,TGTGCCAGCAGCGTGACAGGGGCTCGTGAAAAACTGTTTTTT
TRBD2,TRBV7-3,few,TRBJ2-1,CASGLLAASYNEQFF,TGTGCCAGCGGTTTGCTAGCGGCCTCCTACAATGAGCAGTTCTTC
NA,TRBV18,NA,TRBJ1-1,CASSQSGSSEAFF,TGTGCCAGCTCACAGTCAGGGTCTTCTGAAGCTTTCTTT
NA,TRBV5-4,NA,TRBJ2-6,CASSLPGQGANVLTF,TGTGCCAGCAGCCTCCCGGGCCAAGGGGCCAACGTCCTGACTTTC
NA,TRBV5-6,NA,TRBJ2-6,CASSKFSGSGANVLTF,TGTGCCAGCAGCAAGTTTTCTGGATCTGGGGCCAACGTCCTGACTTTC
TRBD2,TRBV4-1,once,TRBJ2-7,CASSPGLAESYEQYF,TGCGCCAGCAGCCCAGGACTAGCGGAATCCTACGAGCAGTACTTC
NA,TRBV7-9,NA,TRBJ1-1,CASSAQGLEAFF,TGTGCCAGCAGCGCGCAGGGGCTAGAAGCTTTCTTT
NA,TRBV2,NA,TRBJ2-2,CASRPDREATGELFF,TGTGCCAGCAGACCCGACAGGGAGGCCACCGGGGAGCTGTTTTTT
NA,TRBV18,NA,TRBJ1-2,CASSHEGEINYGYTF,TGTGCCAGCTCACATGAGGGCGAGATTAACTATGGCTACACCTTC
NA,TRBV5-5,NA,TRBJ1-2,CASSLFFGSDYGYTF,TGTGCCAGCAGCTTGTTCTTCGGGAGCGACTATGGCTACACCTTC
NA,TRBV18,few,TRBJ2-6,CASSPGQGISGANVLTF,TGTGCCAGCTCACCCGGGCAGGGAATCTCTGGGGCCAACGTCCTGACTTTC
NA,TRBV7-2,NA,TRBJ2-2,CASSPQGRSGELFF,TGTGCCAGCAGCCCGCAGGGGCGAAGCGGGGAGCTGTTTTTT
TRBD2,TRBV11-2,NA,TRBJ2-1,CASSAGLAGGNEQFF,TGTGCCAGCAGCGCGGGACTAGCGGGAGGTAATGAGCAGTTCTTC
TRBD2,TRBV6-6,NA,TRBJ2-1,CASSFRPTSGGEQFF,TGTGCCAGCAGTTTCCGCCCGACTAGCGGGGGTGAGCAGTTCTTC
NA,TRBV19,few,TRBJ1-1,CASSPSSGWGTEAFF,TGTGCCAGTAGTCCTTCGAGTGGGTGGGGCACTGAAGCTTTCTTT
TRBD1,TRBV15,NA,TRBJ2-7,CATSRPGGDRGDEQYF,TGTGCCACCAGCCGTCCCGGTGGGGACAGGGGGGACGAGCAGTACTTC
TRBD2,TRBV11-2,NA,TRBJ2-3,CASSQSGRWIDTQYF,TGTGCCAGCAGTCAGAGCGGGAGGTGGATTGATACGCAGTATTTT
TRBD1,TRBV18,NA,TRBJ2-7,CASSGVGQGNYEQYF,TGTGCCAGCTCAGGTGTTGGACAGGGAAACTACGAGCAGTACTTC
NA,TRBV11-2,many,TRBJ1-4,CASSLMGGGEKLFF,TGTGCCAGCAGCTTGATGGGGGGAGGTGAAAAACTGTTTTTT